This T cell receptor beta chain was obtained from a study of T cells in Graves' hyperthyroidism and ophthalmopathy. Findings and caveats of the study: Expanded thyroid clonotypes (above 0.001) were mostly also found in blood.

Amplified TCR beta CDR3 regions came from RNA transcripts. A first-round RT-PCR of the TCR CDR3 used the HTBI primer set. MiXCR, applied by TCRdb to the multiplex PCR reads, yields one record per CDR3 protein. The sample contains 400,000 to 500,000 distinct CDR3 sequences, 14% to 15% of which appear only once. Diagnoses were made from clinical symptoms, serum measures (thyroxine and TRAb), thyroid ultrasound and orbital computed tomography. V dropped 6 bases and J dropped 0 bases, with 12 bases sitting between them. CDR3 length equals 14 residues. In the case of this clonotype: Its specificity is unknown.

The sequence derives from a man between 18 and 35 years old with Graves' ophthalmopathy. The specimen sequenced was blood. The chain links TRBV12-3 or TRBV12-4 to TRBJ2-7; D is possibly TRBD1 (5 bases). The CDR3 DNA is TGTGCCAGCAGCGTATCGACAGTCTCCTACGAGCAGTACTTC. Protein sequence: CASSVSTVSYEQYF.